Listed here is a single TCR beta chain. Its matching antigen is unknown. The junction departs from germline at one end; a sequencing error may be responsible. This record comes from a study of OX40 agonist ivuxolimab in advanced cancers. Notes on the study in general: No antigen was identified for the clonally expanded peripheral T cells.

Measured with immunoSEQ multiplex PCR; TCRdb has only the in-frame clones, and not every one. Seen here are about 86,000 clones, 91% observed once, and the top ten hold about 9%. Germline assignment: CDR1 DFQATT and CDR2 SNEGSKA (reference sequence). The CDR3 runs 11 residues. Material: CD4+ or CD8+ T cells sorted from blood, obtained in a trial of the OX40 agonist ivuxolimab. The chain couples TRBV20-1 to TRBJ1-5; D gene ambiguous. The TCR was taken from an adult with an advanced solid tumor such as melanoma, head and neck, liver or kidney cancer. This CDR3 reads CSARVGNTQDF. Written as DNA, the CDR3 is TGCAGTGCTAGAGTGGGGAACACGCAGGATTTT.